A selection of T cell receptor beta chains follows, all from one sample in a study of shared clonotypes between healthy human individuals. Clones were read by immunoSEQ multiplex PCR, and TCRdb kept only the in-frame ones, dropping some. The sample lists hundreds of thousands of clones, 95% to 97% occurring once. Sequenced input: naive CD8+ T cells sorted from blood. Source of these receptors: a woman aged 25 to 39 in good health. Both conserved end residues are part of each CDR3. The order of the fields is clone size, V gene, D gene, J gene, CDR3 protein, CDR3 DNA. The D gene is left open where the match is weak. Size is stated for part of the rows, as once, few or many counts, or as a class when the clone is expanded.

.,TRBV2,.,TRBJ1-4,CATNPASSGKLFF,TGTGCCACTAACCCCGCCTCTTCTGGAAAACTGTTTTTT
few,TRBV5-6,.,TRBJ1-4,CASSPKGGEGLGEKLFF,TGTGCCAGCAGCCCCAAGGGGGGCGAAGGATTAGGAGAAAAACTGTTTTTT
.,TRBV18,.,TRBJ2-5,CASSPVRQSSGETQYF,TGTGCCAGCTCACCGGTACGGCAGTCCTCCGGAGAGACCCAGTACTTC
.,TRBV19,.,TRBJ2-1,CASSMDASFYNEQFF,TGTGCCAGTAGTATGGACGCCAGCTTCTACAATGAGCAGTTCTTC
.,TRBV5-1,TRBD1,TRBJ1-1,CASSLFGTVGEAFF,TGCGCCAGCAGCTTGTTTGGGACAGTAGGTGAAGCTTTCTTT
.,TRBV28,.,TRBJ2-5,CASSLRTERETQYF,TGTGCCAGCAGTCTACGGACAGAACGAGAGACCCAGTACTTC
.,TRBV27,TRBD2,TRBJ2-1,CASSHGTSGNNEQFF,TGTGCCAGCAGTCACGGGACTAGCGGGAACAATGAGCAGTTCTTC
.,TRBV11-2,TRBD1,TRBJ1-3,CASSLAPAGGSGNTIYF,TGTGCCAGCAGCTTAGCCCCGGCAGGGGGTTCTGGAAACACCATATATTTT
.,TRBV19,.,TRBJ2-6,CASTSTGPWGANVLTF,TGTGCCAGTACCTCCACGGGGCCTTGGGGGGCCAACGTCCTGACTTTC
.,TRBV19,TRBD2,TRBJ2-1,CASSTPLGGSFGNEQFF,TGTGCCAGTAGTACCCCGCTGGGCGGGAGTTTTGGCAATGAGCAGTTCTTC
.,TRBV6-5,TRBD1,TRBJ1-2,CASSYSLQGAKDGYTF,TGTGCCAGCAGTTACTCGCTCCAGGGGGCAAAGGATGGCTACACCTTC
.,TRBV28,.,TRBJ2-7,CASSLRQGNEQYF,TGTGCCAGCAGTTTGCGTCAGGGTAACGAGCAGTACTTC
.,TRBV4-1,.,TRBJ2-7,CASSQEEAEAYEQYF,TGCGCCAGCAGCCAAGAAGAAGCGGAAGCCTACGAGCAGTACTTC
.,TRBV6-1,.,TRBJ1-4,CASSEVSWKLFF,TGTGCCAGCAGTGAAGTGTCCTGGAAACTGTTTTTT
.,TRBV29-1,.,TRBJ2-2,CSVDIDGSSNTGELFF,TGCAGCGTTGATATTGATGGGTCATCGAACACCGGGGAGCTGTTTTTT
.,TRBV10-3,TRBD2,TRBJ2-7,CAISGTSATYEQYF,TGTGCCATCAGTGGGACTAGCGCAACCTACGAGCAGTACTTC
once,TRBV7-6,.,TRBJ2-7,CASSLGRTGRRDEQYF,TGTGCCAGCAGCTTAGGAAGGACGGGTAGGCGGGACGAGCAGTACTTC
.,TRBV28,TRBD1,TRBJ2-7,CASSFPLIQGALGQYF,TGTGCCAGCAGTTTTCCCCTCATACAGGGGGCCCTAGGGCAGTACTTC
.,TRBV27,TRBD1,TRBJ1-1,CASSLPGQEAFF,TGTGCCAGCAGTTTGCCGGGACAGGAAGCTTTCTTT
.,TRBV4-1,.,TRBJ2-3,CASSQERTTDTQYF,TGCGCCAGCAGCCAAGAGAGGACGACAGATACGCAGTATTTT
.,TRBV29-1,.,TRBJ2-1,CSVEGVYNEQFF,TGCAGCGTTGAAGGGGTCTACAATGAGCAGTTCTTC
.,TRBV5-1,.,TRBJ1-2,CASSWTDPSEGYTF,TGCGCCAGCAGCTGGACAGACCCCTCGGAAGGCTACACCTTC
.,TRBV5-1,TRBD1,TRBJ2-7,CASATGGSPYEQYF,TGCGCCAGTGCCACAGGGGGTTCCCCCTACGAGCAGTACTTC
.,TRBV29-1,.,TRBJ1-3,CSVEGDLNTLYF,TGCAGCGTTGAAGGGGACCTAAACACCTTATATTTT
.,TRBV7-9,.,TRBJ1-1,CASSSTGTLNTEAFF,TGTGCCAGCAGCTCGACCGGGACACTTAACACTGAAGCTTTCTTT
once,TRBV5-4,.,TRBJ2-5,CASSFSAQETQYF,TGTGCCAGCAGCTTTTCCGCCCAAGAGACCCAGTACTTC
.,TRBV5-4,TRBD1,TRBJ1-2,CASSFGVTGSDYGYTF,TGTGCCAGCAGCTTCGGCGTGACAGGGTCGGACTATGGCTACACCTTC
.,TRBV9,.,TRBJ1-2,CASSVGRQVINYGYTF,TGTGCCAGCAGCGTAGGGAGACAGGTGATTAACTATGGCTACACCTTC